These 10 T cell receptor beta chains share one sample of origin, sequenced in a study of blood T cell repertoires in COVID-19. This table comes from immunoSEQ multiplex PCR, and its TCRdb copy is limited to in-frame clones, with some not included. The repertoire has 200,000 to 250,000 clones, around 91% of them found once; the top ten carry approximately 16%. Sequencing was carried out using PBMCs or T cells enriched from blood (not recorded which). The origin of the receptors is a man aged 25-45 years who had been exposed to COVID-19.

The chain joins TRBV4-1 to TRBJ2-1; TRBD2 matches at 13 bases. Germline V gene data show CDR1 as MGHRA and CDR2 as YSYEKL. Trimming at V came to 3 bases and at J to 0 bases, leaving 2 bases not matched to a gene. The CDR3 runs to 17 residues. The CDR3 nucleotides are TGCGCCAGCAGCCAGGGACTAGCGGGAAGCTCCTACAATGAGCAGTTCTTC. It codes for CASSQGLAGSSYNEQFF.

The chain is built from TRBV6-5 and TRBJ1-4, with TRBD1 as a possible D gene (5 bases). The V and J ends lost 7 bases and 7 bases respectively, with 19 bases between them. CDR3 size: 15 residues. The germline CDR1 and CDR2 sequences are MNHEY and SVGAGI. CDR3 amino acids: CASMNGGPPGEKLFF. The DNA for the CDR3 is TGTGCCAGCATGAACGGGGGACCTCCGGGTGAAAAACTGTTTTTT.

The V gene is TRBV27, the J gene TRBJ1-4; unclear D gene. Germline-derived CDR1 and CDR2 are MNHEY and SMNVEV (reference sequence). This CDR3 region has 14 residues. V lost 0 bases and J 7 bases, leaving 9 bases between the germline ends. CDR3 protein: CASSLSTNAEKLFF. CDR3 DNA: TGTGCCAGCAGTTTATCGACTAATGCTGAAAAACTGTTTTTT.

The gene calls are TRBV6-1 and TRBJ2-1; TRBD1 is a possible D gene (5 bases). The CDR3 sequence is 15 residues long. The V and J ends lost 0 bases and 10 bases respectively, with 16 bases between them. Per the germline V gene, CDR1 is MNHNS and CDR2 is SASEGT. CDR3 protein: CASSEAPGQFVEQFF. CDR3 DNA sequence: TGTGCCAGCAGTGAAGCGCCAGGGCAATTCGTCGAGCAGTTCTTC.

The chain recombines TRBV4-1 with TRBJ2-7; 7 nucleotides agree with TRBD2. J was trimmed by 5 bases and V by 2 bases; bases with no gene match: 6. The CDR3 extends over 14 amino acids. Germline V lookup: CDR1 MGHRA, CDR2 YSYEKL. CDR3 sequence reads: CASSQPGLTHEQYF. CDR3 bases: TGCGCCAGCAGCCAACCGGGACTAACCCACGAGCAGTACTTC.

V usage is TRBV6-5 and J usage is TRBJ1-1; no clear D. The CDR3 covers 12 residues. Trimming removed 7 bases from V and 4 bases from J, with 10 bases in between. Germline V gives CDR1 MNHEY, CDR2 SVGAGI. CDR3: CASIFGITEAFF. The CDR3 DNA follows: TGTGCCAGCATCTTCGGGATCACTGAAGCTTTCTTT.

Written as DNA, the CDR3 is TGTGCCAGTAGTTCGCTTCCCGGGACAGCGAATTCACCCCTCCACTTT. Translation gives CASSSLPGTANSPLHF. V gene TRBV19 combines with J gene TRBJ1-6; 7 bases are shared with TRBD1. Germline V CDR1 and CDR2: LNHDA, SQIVND (reference sequence). Trimming at V came to 5 bases and at J to 7 bases, leaving 11 bases not matched to a gene. There are 16 residues in the CDR3.

This chain connects TRBV5-1 to TRBJ2-3; D possibly corresponds to TRBD1 (6 bases). The CDR3 consists of 12 residues. Between the trimmed V and J ends, which lost 5 bases and 5 bases, there was a span of 9 bases. Germline lookup yields CDR1 SGHRS and CDR2 YFSETQ. This chain's CDR3 is CASREGVDTQYF. The DNA of the CDR3 is TGCGCCAGCAGAGAGGGGGTAGATACGCAGTATTTT.

V is TRBV4-3 and J is TRBJ1-3; a possible D gene is TRBD1 (6 bases). The CDR3 is 14 residues long. CDR1 LGHNA and CDR2 YSLEER come from the germline V gene. V gave up 3 bases and J gave up 6 bases, with 12 bases separating them. The CDR3 nucleotides read TGCGCCAGCAGCCAGACACAGGGTACAAACACCATATATTTT. Protein sequence: CASSQTQGTNTIYF.

Remarks on this clone: Other DNA variants within this sample encode the same CDR3. The V and J genes are TRBV6-5 and TRBJ1-5; D gene ambiguous. Trimming left V 0 bases short and J 7 bases short, with 10 bases between. This CDR3 contains 14 residues. CDR1 is MNHEY and CDR2 is SVGAGI in the germline V gene. CDR3 nucleotide sequence: TGTGCCAGCAGTTACTCCCAAGGAGGACAGCCCCAGCATTTT. The encoded protein is CASSYSQGGQPQHF.